This T cell receptor (beta chain) was documented in a study of blood T cell repertoires in COVID-19. About the study: Specimens from acute and convalescent COVID-19 originated in the United States, Italy and Spain.

The ends were cut back, 11 bases at V and 7 bases at J, with 20 bases in the middle. The CDR3 loop spans 14 amino acids. Per the germline V gene, CDR1 is MNHEY and CDR2 is SMNVEV (reference sequence). What the recovered Cohort 3 donors had was two negative PCRs, clearance, or symptom resolution. Method: immunoSEQ multiplex PCR; TCRdb's copy keeps in-frame clones and lacks some. The sample lists approximately 130,000 clones, over 80% occurring once. Sequences were obtained from PBMCs or T cells enriched from blood (not recorded which). The sequence derives from a man younger than 45 who had recovered from COVID-19. The chain employs TRBV27 and TRBJ2-2, with D perhaps TRBD1 (6 bases). Written as DNA, the CDR3 is TGTGCCTTCCTCCCCTCAGGGGCGAACGGGGAGCTGTTTTTT. Translation: CAFLPSGANGELFF.